The text below deals with one T cell receptor (beta chain). The data stem from a study of early T cells in non-severe SARS-CoV-2 infection. Study details: Bulk RNA taken from unsorted whole blood was sequenced, leaving chains unpaired.

Germline V gives CDR1 LGHNA, CDR2 YNFKEQ. Trimming removed 0 bases from V and 0 bases from J, with 6 bases in between. The CDR3 spans 15 residues. TCRdb reprocessed the 5' RACE reads via MiXCR and lists one record per CDR3 protein. The table includes approximately 31,000 distinct CDR3 sequences, 5.7% detected once. The chain recombines TRBV4-2 with TRBJ2-1; D gene ambiguous. What was sequenced was whole blood. This sequence originates from an adult who was a healthcare worker with PCR-confirmed SARS-CoV-2 infection or an uninfected control (not recorded which). The CDR3 coding sequence is TGTGCCAGCAGCCAAGATTCGAGCTCCTACAATGAGCAGTTCTTC. This gives the protein CASSQDSSSYNEQFF.